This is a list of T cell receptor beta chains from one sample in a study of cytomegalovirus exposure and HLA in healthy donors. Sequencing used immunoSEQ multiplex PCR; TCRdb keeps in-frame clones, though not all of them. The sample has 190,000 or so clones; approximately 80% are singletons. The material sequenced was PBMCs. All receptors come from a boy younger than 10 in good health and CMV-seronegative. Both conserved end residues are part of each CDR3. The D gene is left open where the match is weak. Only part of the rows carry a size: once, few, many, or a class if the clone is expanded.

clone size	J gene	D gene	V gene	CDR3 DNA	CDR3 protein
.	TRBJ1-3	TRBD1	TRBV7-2	TGTGCCAGCAGCTGGCGACAGGGGATATCTGGAAACACCATATATTTT	CASSWRQGISGNTIYF
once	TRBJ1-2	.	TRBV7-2	TGTGCCAGCAGCTTGTCCCCCGGGCAGGGTTACGGCTACACCTTC	CASSLSPGQGYGYTF
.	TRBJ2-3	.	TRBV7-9	TGTGCCAGCAACCGTTGGGGGAGGGGGAACACAGATACGCAGTATTTT	CASNRWGRGNTDTQYF
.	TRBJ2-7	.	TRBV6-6	TGTGCCAGCAGTTACTCGAGCGCGGGGTTCTCCCACGAGCAGTACTTC	CASSYSSAGFSHEQYF
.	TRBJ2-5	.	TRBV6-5	TGTGCCGCAAGCAGGGTCTGGCGATCGGAGACCCAGTACTTC	CAASRVWRSETQYF
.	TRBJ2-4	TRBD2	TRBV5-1	TGCGCCAGCAGCTTTCGGGGGGGCCCGGACCTGGGCATTCAGTACTTC	CASSFRGGPDLGIQYF
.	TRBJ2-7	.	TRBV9	TGTGCCAGCAGCGTAGGCCCGAGGGACGAGCAGTACTTC	CASSVGPRDEQYF
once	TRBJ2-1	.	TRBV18	TGTGCCAGCTCACCCAAAGACAGTTACAATGAGCAGTTCTTC	CASSPKDSYNEQFF
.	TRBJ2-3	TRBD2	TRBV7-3	TGTGCCAGCAGCCAAAGCGGGGACCCAGATACGCAGTTTTTT	CASSQSGDPDTQFF
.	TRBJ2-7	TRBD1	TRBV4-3	TGCGCCAGCAGCCAAACAGGGACAGGGCACTACGAGCAGTACTTC	CASSQTGTGHYEQYF
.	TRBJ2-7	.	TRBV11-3	TGTGCCAGCAGTCCGGACAGCCAATCCTACGAGCAGTACTTC	CASSPDSQSYEQYF
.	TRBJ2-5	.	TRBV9	TGTGCCAGCAGCGTGGGGCTAGCGGAGACCCAGTACTTC	CASSVGLAETQYF
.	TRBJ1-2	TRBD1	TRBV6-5	TGTGCCAGCAGGGGTACAGGGGAATATGGCTACACCTTC	CASRGTGEYGYTF
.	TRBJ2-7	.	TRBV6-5	TGTGCCAGCAGTTACTCGTTCGGCCTAGACTACGAGCAGTACTTC	CASSYSFGLDYEQYF
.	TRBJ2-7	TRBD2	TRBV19	TGTGCCAGCCGACCAGCGGGGGCCACCCCTCAACACTCCTACGAGCAGTACTTC	CASRPAGATPQHSYEQYF
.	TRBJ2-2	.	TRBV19	TGTGCCAGTAGCCCGACTAGGTGGGTCACCGGGGAGCTGTTTTTT	CASSPTRWVTGELFF
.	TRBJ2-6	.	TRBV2	TGTGCCAGCAGTACAGGAGCTGGGGCCAACGTCCTGACTTTC	CASSTGAGANVLTF
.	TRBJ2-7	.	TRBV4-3	TGCGCCAGCAGCCAAGCGTATAATGGGCAGAATCCCTACGAGCAGTACTTC	CASSQAYNGQNPYEQYF
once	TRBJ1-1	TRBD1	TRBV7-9	TGTGCCAGCAGCCTAGACAGGGTCGGCCCCAACACTGAAGCTTTCTTT	CASSLDRVGPNTEAFF
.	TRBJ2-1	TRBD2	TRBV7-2	TGTGCCAGCAGCTTAGATTGGGCTAGCGGGGGGGCCCTCGGGCAGTTCTTC	CASSLDWASGGALGQFF
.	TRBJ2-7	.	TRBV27	TGTGCCAGCGGCCCGGGACAACACTACGAGCAGTACTTC	CASGPGQHYEQYF
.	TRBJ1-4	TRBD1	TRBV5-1	TGCGCCAGCAGCTGGACAGGGGCGCTTAATGAAAAACTGTTTTTT	CASSWTGALNEKLFF
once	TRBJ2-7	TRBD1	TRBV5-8	TGTGCCAGCAGCCGGGACAGGGTCTACGAGCAGTACTTC	CASSRDRVYEQYF
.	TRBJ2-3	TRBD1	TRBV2	TGTGCCAGCAGTGAAACCAATGGACAGGGTAGAACAGATACGCAGTATTTT	CASSETNGQGRTDTQYF
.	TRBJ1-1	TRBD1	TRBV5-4	TGTGCCAGCAGCCCGCAACAGGGGGCGCACACTGAGGCTTTCTTT	CASSPQQGAHTEAFF
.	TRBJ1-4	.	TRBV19	TGTGCCAGTAGTATACGACAGGCCGGGGATGAACTGTTTTTT	CASSIRQAGDELFF
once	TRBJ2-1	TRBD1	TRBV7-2	TGTGCCAGCAGCTTGGACAGGGAGGATGAGCAGTTCTTC	CASSLDREDEQFF
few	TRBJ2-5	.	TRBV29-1	TGCAGCTCCGTCCTCGGGGACAAAGAGACCCAGTACTTC	CSSVLGDKETQYF
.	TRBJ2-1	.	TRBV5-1	TGCGCCAGCAGCCTATCACCCTCGGGGGTGGGCAATGAGCAGTTCTTC	CASSLSPSGVGNEQFF
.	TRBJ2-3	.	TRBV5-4	TGTGCCAGCAGCTTGGGAGGCGGGCCTCGGACAGATACGCAGTATTTT	CASSLGGGPRTDTQYF
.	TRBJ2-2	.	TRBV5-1	TGCGCCAGCAGCGTCGTTCTACCGAACACCGGGGAGCTGTTTTTT	CASSVVLPNTGELFF
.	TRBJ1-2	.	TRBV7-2	TGTGCCAGCAGCGTGTACAGGTCCACTAACTATGGCTACACCTTC	CASSVYRSTNYGYTF
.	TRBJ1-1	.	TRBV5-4	TGTGCCAGCAGCTTGTTCAGGGCACACATGAACACTGAAGCTTTCTTT	CASSLFRAHMNTEAFF
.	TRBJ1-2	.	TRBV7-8	TGTGCCAGCAGCTTACAGGGCTATGGCTACACCTTC	CASSLQGYGYTF
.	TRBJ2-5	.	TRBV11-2	TGTGCCAGCAGCTTAGATCGCTCGCCCGGGGAGACCCAGTACTTC	CASSLDRSPGETQYF
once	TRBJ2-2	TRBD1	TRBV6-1	TGTGCCAGCAGTGAAGGGACAGGGGGGGCCGGGGAGCTGTTTTTT	CASSEGTGGAGELFF
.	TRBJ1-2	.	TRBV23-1	TGCGCCAGCAGGACCCTCAGGGGCCCTAATTATGGCTACACCTTC	CASRTLRGPNYGYTF
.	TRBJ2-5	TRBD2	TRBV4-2	TGTGCCAGCAGCCAAGTCTCTAGCGGTCAAGAGACCCAGTACTTC	CASSQVSSGQETQYF
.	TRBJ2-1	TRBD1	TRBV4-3	TGCGCCAGCAGCCAAAACAGGGGGCTCCGGTTCTTC	CASSQNRGLRFF
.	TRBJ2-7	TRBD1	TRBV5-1	TGCGCCAGCAGCCACATTTCCGGGACAGAAGGGTACGAGCAGTACTTC	CASSHISGTEGYEQYF
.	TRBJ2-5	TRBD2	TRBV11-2	TGTGCCAGCAGCATTGGGGGAGGCGGGGGGGCCGGGGAGACCCAGTACTTC	CASSIGGGGGAGETQYF
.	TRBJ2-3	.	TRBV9	TGTGCCAGCAGCGTAGATGGAGGGAGCGGAGATACGCAGTATTTT	CASSVDGGSGDTQYF
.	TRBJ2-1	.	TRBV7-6	TGTGCCAGCAGCTTCGGGGGAGCCCTGAGTGAGCAGTTCTTC	CASSFGGALSEQFF
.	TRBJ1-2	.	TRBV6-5	TGTGCCAGCAGTTACTTGGATTACAGGATGGACTATGGCTACACCTTC	CASSYLDYRMDYGYTF
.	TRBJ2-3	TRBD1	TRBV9	TGTGCCAGCAGCGGGTCCGGGACAGCCTTCCTAGATACGCAGTATTTT	CASSGSGTAFLDTQYF
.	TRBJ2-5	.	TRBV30	TGTGCCTGGAGTTTGAGGGAGACCGGATACCAGTACTTC	CAWSLRETGYQYF
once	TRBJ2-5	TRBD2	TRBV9	TGTGCCAGCAGCGATGGACTAGCGGGGGGTGCCCAAGAGACCCAGTACTTC	CASSDGLAGGAQETQYF
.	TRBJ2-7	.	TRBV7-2	TGTGCCAGCAGCTTAGCGGGCAGGGGAAACTACGAGCAGTACTTC	CASSLAGRGNYEQYF
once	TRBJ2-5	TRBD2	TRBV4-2	TGTGCCAGCAGCCAAGGGACTAGCATAGAGACCCAGTACTTC	CASSQGTSIETQYF
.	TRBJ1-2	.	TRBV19	TGTGCCAGTAGCCCGGGACTCCATCCCTATGGCTACACCTTC	CASSPGLHPYGYTF
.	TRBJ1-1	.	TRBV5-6	TGTGCCAGCAGCTTGTCTCCTGGCGGTGAAGCTTTCTTT	CASSLSPGGEAFF
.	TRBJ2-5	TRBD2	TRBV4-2	TGTGCCAGCAGCCAAGGCTCTAGCGGCCTCCAAGAGACCCAGTACTTC	CASSQGSSGLQETQYF
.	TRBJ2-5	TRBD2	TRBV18	TGTGCCAGCTCACCACTTGGCGGGGGGGCCCGAGAGACCCAGTACTTC	CASSPLGGGARETQYF
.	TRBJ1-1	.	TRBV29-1	TGCAGCGTCGTCAGGGGTGGGGACACTGAAGCTTTCTTT	CSVVRGGDTEAFF
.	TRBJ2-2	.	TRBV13	TGTGCCAGCAGCTACCTACAGAGAACGACCAACACCGGGGAGCTGTTTTTT	CASSYLQRTTNTGELFF
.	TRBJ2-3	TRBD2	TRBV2	TGTGCCAGCAGTTCATCCTTAGCGGGGGACAAACCGGGGGGCACAGATACGCAGTATTTT	CASSSSLAGDKPGGTDTQYF
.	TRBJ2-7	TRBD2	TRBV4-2	TGTGCCAGCTCTCCGGGGGGGGGCTCCTACGAGCAGTACTTC	CASSPGGGSYEQYF